This T cell receptor (beta chain) was profiled in a study of regulatory T cells in long-lasting Graves disease. The CDR3 sequence is 15 residues long. With 6 bases clipped from V and 8 bases from J, the junction kept 14 bases outside the gene matches. The germline gives CDR1 MNHNS, CDR2 SASEGT. Arm-PCR of CDR3 regions with iRepertoire HTBI primers generated TCR beta libraries. TCRdb re-called the multiplex PCR reads through MiXCR, storing one row per CDR3 protein. The sample contains around 450,000 distinct CDR3 sequences, roughly 21% of which appear only once. Noted time point: persistent/refractory GD, antithyroid drugs over 5 years with positive TRAb. Making the TCR library involved RNA that had been extracted from PBMCs.

The TCR comes from a female donor with Graves disease. V and J are TRBV6-1 and TRBJ1-2, with 8 nucleotides matching TRBD1. Sequencing was performed on peripheral blood mononuclear cells (PBMCs), taken when the disease was refractory, from a patient treated with antithyroid drugs. For the CDR3, the DNA is TGTGCCAGCAGAGACGGACAGGGTTCCCAACGGGGCTACACCTTC. This codes for CASRDGQGSQRGYTF.